Listed below are T cell receptor beta chains from one sample, sequenced in a study of metastatic and nonmetastatic thyroid tumors. TCRdb reassembled clones from the PCR reads with MiXCR. The top ten clones hold 20% to 25% of a sample with about 15,000 clones, 3.5% to 4.5% of them seen once. Sequenced input: tumor tissue. These receptors originate from a female donor with papillary thyroid cancer or a benign thyroid nodule (not recorded which). Some clones in this sample may be carry-over from other donors' samples. Both conserved end residues are part of each CDR3. The D gene is left open where the match is weak. Only part of the rows carry a size: once, few, many, or a class if the clone is expanded.

clone_size j_call d_call v_call cdr3_aa cdr3_nt
large TRBJ2-1 NA TRBV2 CASNGGLSYNEQFF TGTGCCAGCAATGGGGGTCTCTCCTACAATGAGCAGTTCTTC
NA TRBJ2-1 NA TRBV7-3 CASSLGGRNEQFF TGTGCCAGCAGCTTAGGAGGCAGAAATGAGCAGTTCTTC
medium-sized TRBJ1-6 NA TRBV20-1 CSARRGSPPYSPLHF TGCAGTGCTAGAAGGGGCTCCCCGCCTTATTCACCCCTCCACTTT
NA TRBJ2-3 NA TRBV5-1 CASSLEVIRGTQYF TGCGCCAGCAGCTTGGAGGTAATCCGCGGTACGCAGTATTTT
NA TRBJ2-1 NA TRBV6-5 CASSLAYEQFF TGTGCCAGCAGTTTAGCATATGAGCAGTTCTTC
few TRBJ2-1 TRBD2 TRBV6-6 CASSYSPPWGGEQFF TGTGCCAGCAGTTACTCGCCGCCTTGGGGGGGTGAGCAGTTCTTC
NA TRBJ2-3 TRBD2 TRBV15 CATSREGAGGRTDTQYF TGTGCCACCAGCAGAGAAGGGGCGGGAGGGCGCACAGATACGCAGTATTTT
NA TRBJ2-5 NA TRBV19 CASSMGQGETQYF TGTGCCAGTAGTATGGGCCAGGGGGAGACCCAGTACTTC
many TRBJ1-1 NA TRBV6-1 CASSETGTERSEAFF TGTGCCAGCAGTGAAACGGGAACCGAGCGGTCTGAAGCTTTCTTT
few TRBJ1-5 TRBD1 TRBV6-2/TRBV6-3 CASSFTGTGLGPQHF TGTGCCAGCAGTTTCACCGGGACAGGCCTAGGGCCCCAGCATTTT
few TRBJ2-7 NA TRBV27 CASNRLSGRSDQYF TGTGCCAGCAATCGACTTAGCGGCCGCTCCGACCAGTACTTC
NA TRBJ1-1 NA TRBV6-1 CASTHGGTTEAFF TGTGCCAGCACCCATGGGGGTACCACTGAAGCTTTCTTT
many TRBJ2-7 NA TRBV6-2/TRBV6-3 CASSYSLGLHEQYF TGTGCCAGCAGTTACTCTTTAGGTCTACACGAGCAGTACTTC
few TRBJ2-3 TRBD2 TRBV12-3/TRBV12-4 CASSFRGTSPGATQYF TGTGCCAGCAGTTTTAGGGGGACTAGCCCTGGCGCGACGCAGTATTTT
NA TRBJ1-6 TRBD1 TRBV6-1 CASSDVGTGLSPLHF TGTGCCAGCAGTGACGTAGGGACAGGACTATCACCCCTCCACTTT
medium-sized TRBJ2-5 NA TRBV20-1 CSARDWGRQETQYF TGCAGTGCTAGAGATTGGGGAAGACAAGAGACCCAGTACTTC
NA TRBJ2-7 NA TRBV6-1 CASSAGQRTIYEQYF TGTGCCAGCAGCGCTGGACAGCGGACCATCTACGAGCAGTACTTC
NA TRBJ2-5 NA TRBV19 CASSTGVRAEETQYF TGTGCCAGTAGTACTGGCGTACGGGCGGAAGAGACCCAGTACTTC
NA TRBJ1-1 TRBD1 TRBV6-5 CASSWDRASTEAFF TGTGCCAGCAGTTGGGACAGAGCGAGCACTGAAGCTTTCTTT
NA TRBJ1-1 TRBD1 TRBV28 CASCPRGRVEAFF TGTGCCAGTTGCCCCAGGGGGCGAGTTGAAGCTTTCTTT
NA TRBJ1-1 NA TRBV28 CASNRLSDTEAFF TGTGCCAGCAATAGGTTATCGGACACTGAAGCTTTCTTT
NA TRBJ2-3 NA TRBV27 CASSSLSRGYTDTQYF TGTGCCAGCAGTTCCTTATCGCGGGGCTACACAGATACGCAGTATTTT
NA TRBJ2-1 TRBD1 TRBV27 CASRDRDRIQFF TGTGCCAGCAGGGACAGGGACAGGATTCAGTTCTTC
many TRBJ2-3 NA TRBV7-9 CASSLAAGSGTPGYF TGTGCCAGCAGCTTAGCGGCGGGGTCGGGGACCCCGGGATATTTT
NA TRBJ2-3 NA TRBV27 CASSFLGPDTQYF TGTGCCAGCAGTTTCTTGGGACCAGATACGCAGTATTTT
few TRBJ1-1 TRBD1 TRBV9 CASSSGQGSDTEAFF TGTGCCAGCAGCTCGGGACAGGGGAGCGACACTGAAGCTTTCTTT
NA TRBJ2-1 TRBD2 TRBV6-5 CASSYNRLAGNYNEQFF TGTGCCAGCAGTTATAATCGACTAGCGGGAAACTACAATGAGCAGTTCTTC
medium-sized TRBJ1-5 TRBD1 TRBV6-1 CASRTGGASNQPQHF TGTGCCAGCCGAACAGGGGGCGCAAGCAATCAGCCCCAGCATTTT
few TRBJ2-2 NA TRBV9 CASSVGHGELFF TGTGCCAGCAGCGTAGGGCACGGGGAGCTGTTTTTT
NA TRBJ1-5 NA TRBV19 CASTPGAGNQPQHF TGTGCCAGTACCCCCGGGGCAGGGAATCAGCCCCAGCATTTT
few TRBJ2-1 TRBD1 TRBV6-2/TRBV6-3 CASKDRAEVCEQFF TGTGCCAGCAAGGACAGGGCCGAAGTCTGTGAGCAGTTCTTC
NA TRBJ1-2 NA TRBV6-1 CASSKQGVDGYTF TGTGCCAGCAGTAAACAGGGCGTGGATGGCTACACCTTC
few TRBJ1-2 NA TRBV20-1 CSARTPPGNYGYTF TGCAGTGCTAGGACCCCACCGGGTAACTATGGCTACACCTTC
NA TRBJ2-1 TRBD1 TRBV5-1 CASSLGQTTINEQFF TGCGCCAGCAGCCTGGGACAGACGACTATCAATGAGCAGTTCTTC
NA TRBJ2-7 NA TRBV20-1 CSARDLAGQRPYEQYF TGCAGTGCTAGAGATCTCGCGGGTCAGCGCCCCTACGAGCAGTACTTC
NA TRBJ1-2 TRBD1 TRBV30 CAWSPQGAAGYTF TGTGCCTGGAGTCCTCAGGGGGCGGCTGGCTACACCTTC
few TRBJ2-2 TRBD2 TRBV2 CASKRRHTITGTSGRWNTGELFF TGTGCCAGCAAGAGACGACATACCATAACCGGGACTAGCGGGAGGTGGAACACCGGGGAGCTGTTTTTT
NA TRBJ2-3 TRBD1 TRBV10-1 CASRPGTGDSDTQYF TGCGCCAGCAGACCCGGGACAGGGGATTCAGATACGCAGTATTTT
few TRBJ2-7 TRBD2 TRBV5-1 CASSLEGLAGGGEQYF TGCGCCAGCAGCTTGGAGGGACTAGCGGGGGGAGGAGAGCAGTACTTC
NA TRBJ2-1 TRBD2 TRBV28 CASSSSTSGSYNEQFF TGTGCCAGCAGTTCCTCCACTAGCGGGAGTTACAATGAGCAGTTCTTC
few TRBJ2-1 NA TRBV15 CATSKALGRNEQFF TGTGCCACCAGCAAAGCTCTAGGGAGGAATGAGCAGTTCTTC
few TRBJ1-2 TRBD1 TRBV2 CASSGDTGGAPNYGYTF TGTGCCAGCAGTGGGGACACAGGGGGCGCCCCTAACTATGGCTACACCTTC
NA TRBJ2-1 TRBD2 TRBV20-1 CSATLAADPAEQFF TGCAGTGCTACGCTAGCGGCAGACCCCGCTGAGCAGTTCTTC
few TRBJ2-5 TRBD1 TRBV4-1 CASSSDRGGFQETQYF TGCGCCAGCAGCTCCGACAGGGGAGGTTTCCAAGAGACCCAGTACTTC
few TRBJ1-4 TRBD1 TRBV7-6 CASSYLRPGQGSEKLFF TGTGCCAGCAGCTATTTAAGACCGGGACAGGGGAGTGAAAAACTGTTTTTT
few TRBJ2-3 TRBD2 TRBV28 CASSSGLAEKYF TGTGCCAGCAGTTCGGGACTAGCTGAGAAGTATTTT
NA TRBJ2-7 TRBD1 TRBV19 CASRDRGQTYEQYF TGTGCCAGTAGGGACAGGGGTCAGACCTACGAGCAGTACTTC
NA TRBJ2-7 TRBD2 TRBV25-1 CASSLTFVEAGWYEQYF TGTGCCAGCAGTTTGACCTTCGTAGAAGCGGGATGGTACGAGCAGTACTTC
NA TRBJ2-3 TRBD2 TRBV30 CAWSVRWSSGRSTDTQYF TGTGCCTGGAGTGTACGGTGGTCTAGCGGGAGAAGCACAGATACGCAGTATTTT
few TRBJ2-1 TRBD2 TRBV20-1 CSASIPSGSIGEQFF TGCAGTGCTAGTATCCCTAGCGGGAGTATAGGTGAGCAGTTCTTC
few TRBJ2-5 NA TRBV6-2/TRBV6-3 CASSYSSGVQETQYF TGTGCCAGCAGTTACTCTAGCGGAGTCCAAGAGACCCAGTACTTC
NA TRBJ1-6 TRBD1 TRBV28 CASSTRQGRNSPLHF TGTGCCAGCAGTACCCGACAGGGCAGAAATTCACCCCTCCACTTT
few TRBJ1-1 NA TRBV6-5 CASSLQGSTEAFF TGTGCCAGCAGTTTACAGGGTTCCACTGAAGCTTTCTTT
few TRBJ2-2 NA TRBV6-4 CASSDVRTGELFF TGTGCCAGCAGTGACGTAAGGACCGGGGAGCTGTTTTTT
NA TRBJ2-1 TRBD2 TRBV20-1 CSRAGGPYNEQFF TGCAGCCGAGCGGGAGGCCCCTACAATGAGCAGTTCTTC
NA TRBJ2-1 NA TRBV27 CASSLGAGTRYNEQFF TGTGCCAGCAGTTTGGGGGCCGGGACAAGATACAATGAGCAGTTCTTC
NA TRBJ2-7 NA TRBV12-3/TRBV12-4 CASRGVDYEQYF TGTGCCAGCAGGGGCGTCGACTACGAGCAGTACTTC
few TRBJ1-6 NA TRBV12-3/TRBV12-4 CASSDWGGSNSPLHF TGTGCCAGCAGTGATTGGGGGGGGAGCAATTCACCCCTCCACTTT
NA TRBJ2-3 TRBD1 TRBV20-1 CSARGMTGQGPTDTQYF TGCAGTGCTAGAGGAATGACGGGACAGGGACCCACAGATACGCAGTATTTT